This T cell receptor (beta chain) comes out of a study of T cells after yellow fever vaccination. A few counts support this clonotype. Antigen: not known. TCR cDNA, made by 5'RACE template switching, carried an added universal primer site and UMIs. TCRdb reprocessed the 5' RACE reads with MiXCR, giving one entry per CDR3 protein. The data hold 250,000 to 400,000 distinct CDR3 sequences, with 3.5% to 5% observed a single time. Germline V gene sequence: CDR1 MNHEY, CDR2 SVGEGT. The CDR3 sequence is 16 residues long. V was pared by 5 bases and J by 6 bases, with 10 bases of the junction left unmatched. Study-level results: Highly abundant clonotypes carried over from the bulk population could end up in FACS-sorted repertoires as contaminants. Overall, a small share of clonotypes was seen in both CD4 and CD8 compartments.

This clonotype originated in a man between 18 and 29 years old who received the YFV17D yellow fever vaccine. The V and J genes are TRBV6-2 or TRBV6-3 and TRBJ1-5; 10 positions match TRBD1. Sequenced here: PBMCs, sampled 15 days after the yellow fever booster vaccination. Here the CDR3 reads CASSRLTGGLAQPQHF. CDR3 DNA sequence: TGTGCCAGCAGTCGCCTGACAGGGGGCTTAGCTCAGCCCCAGCATTTT.